This T cell receptor (beta chain) was found in a study of T cell responses to AZD1222 COVID-19 vaccine (dated by TCRdb to the early 2020s). About the study as a whole: Because spike-specific TCR depth and breadth did not differ between the two schedules, AZD1222 recipients who got a second dose at roughly 4 weeks were pooled with those who got a second dose at roughly 12 weeks. A total of over 230 trial participants underwent TCR sequencing, of whom approximately 200 had received two doses of AZD1222 and 26 had received two doses of the MenACWY control vaccine. Trial participants were enrolled by age into 18-55, 56-69 and 70-plus year subgroups, with about 150, 27 and 61 TCR-sequenced participants respectively.

What the authors observed across the whole study: Conclusions about previously exposed vaccinees are limited because only six or seven AZD1222 recipients were SARS-CoV-2 seropositive at baseline. A significant rise in spike-specific TCR breadth and depth was observed after two AZD1222 doses relative to day 0 and relative to MenACWY recipients. Reportedly, almost half of the unique spike-specific TCRs recognized epitopes lying outside the regions that are mutated in the B.1.351 and B.1.1.7 variants. Because no samples from the day 14 peak response were available, repertoires could be characterized only after the peak T cell response. Participants were mostly white British, with more females than males. The authors suggested clonal diversity may have been underestimated. The 56-69-year group was small, and its depth increase did not reach significance, likely because of low power. The whole spike protein was spanned by vaccine-associated CD4 TCRs, and dominant responses were seen in regions 160-218 and 743-854.

Per the publication, the time point label means: baseline before first vaccination. Vaccinee samples were obtained from the UK trials COV001 and COV002, which included a single-blind randomized controlled phase 2/3 trial of AZD1222 (ChAdOx1 nCoV-19) in healthy adults. Trial participant PBMC samples were collected at day 0 and day 28 after the second dose for TCRbeta chain sequencing. The CDR3 runs 14 residues from the cysteine to the phenylalanine. Only CDR3 DNA is held: 42 bases, read in frame from base 1. CDR1 is given as LNHDA and CDR2 as SQIVND, both from the germline V gene (reference sequence). V lost 5 bases and J lost 0 bases; the stretch between them is 10 bases long. In its sample, this clone was seen a few times. What antigen it recognizes has not been identified. No much larger clone exists at a distance of one base, and base qualities are not known. The CDR3 regions of human TCRbeta chains were subjected to immunosequencing. The published analysis was carried out like this. Repertoire TCRs were matched against a reference library of SARS-CoV-2-specific TCRs generated with the MIRA antigen-specificity platform. Breadth meant the fraction of unique TCRs that were SARS-CoV-2-associated, whereas depth meant the fraction of total T cells that were SARS-CoV-2-associated. Using the MIRA data, every spike-specific TCR was mapped to the spike region that the TCR reacted to and assigned to either a CD4 or a CD8 class. Log10-transformed breadth and depth values were compared by one-way ANOVA with Sidak's multiple comparisons tests. In its TCRdb copy, this immuneACCESS table keeps in-frame sequences only and misses some clones. Where compared with another copy, unresolved V genes explain less than half of these, and the others have no known cause. The V and J calls and the clone size are those of that table, but D and trimming were determined from the DNA. This sample holds 150,000 to 200,000 clones; 80% to 90% were observed only once. Of the sample, under 6.5% falls within the top ten clones.

The rearrangement combines TRBV19 with TRBJ1-2; a confident D gene designation cannot be given. The sequence came from an adult in good health. Sequenced material: peripheral blood, taken on day 0 of AZD1222 vaccination. The CDR3 protein: CASSPDGANYGYTF. Read as DNA, the sequence is TGTGCCAGTAGTCCGGACGGAGCTAACTATGGCTACACCTTC.